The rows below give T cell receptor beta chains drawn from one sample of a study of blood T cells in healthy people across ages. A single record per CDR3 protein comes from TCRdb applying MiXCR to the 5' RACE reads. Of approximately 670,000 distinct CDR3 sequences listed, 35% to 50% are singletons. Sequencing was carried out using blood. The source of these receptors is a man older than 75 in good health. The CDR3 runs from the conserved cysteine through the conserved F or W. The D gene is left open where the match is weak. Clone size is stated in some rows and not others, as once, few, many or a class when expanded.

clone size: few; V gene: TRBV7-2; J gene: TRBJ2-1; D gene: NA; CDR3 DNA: TGTGCCAGCAGCCCAAGGCGGACGGAACCGGAGCAGTTCTTC; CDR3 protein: CASSPRRTEPEQFF
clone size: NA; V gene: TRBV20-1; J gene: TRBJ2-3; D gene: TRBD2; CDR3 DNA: TGCAGTGCCACTGGGGGGCTCTTCGGGACTAGCGTGCAGTATTTT; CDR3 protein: CSATGGLFGTSVQYF
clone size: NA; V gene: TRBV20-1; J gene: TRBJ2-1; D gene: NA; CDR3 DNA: TGCAGTGCTAGTGGGATTGAAGGCGGGTCGGTCCAAGAGACCCAGTTCTTC; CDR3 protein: CSASGIEGGSVQETQFF
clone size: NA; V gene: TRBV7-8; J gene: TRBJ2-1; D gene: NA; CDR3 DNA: TGTGCCAGCAGCTTCATTACCAGCGACTACAATGAGCAGTTCTTC; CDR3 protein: CASSFITSDYNEQFF
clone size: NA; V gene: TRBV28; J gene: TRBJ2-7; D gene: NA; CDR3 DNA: TGTGCCAGCAGGTCGACACTTTACGAGCAGTACTTC; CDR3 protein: CASRSTLYEQYF
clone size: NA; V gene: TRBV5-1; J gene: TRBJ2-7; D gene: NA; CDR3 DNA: TGCGCCAGCAGCTGGGGCGGGGACGAGCAGTACTTC; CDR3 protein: CASSWGGDEQYF
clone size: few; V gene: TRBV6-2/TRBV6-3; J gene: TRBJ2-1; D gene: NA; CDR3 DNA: TGTGCCAGCAAAAGGACTGCCTCCTACAATGAGCAGTTCTTC; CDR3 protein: CASKRTASYNEQFF
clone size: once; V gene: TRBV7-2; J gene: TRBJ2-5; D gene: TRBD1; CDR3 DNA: TGTGCCAGCAGCTTAGACCGACAGGGCGGGCGGTACTTC; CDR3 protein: CASSLDRQGGRYF
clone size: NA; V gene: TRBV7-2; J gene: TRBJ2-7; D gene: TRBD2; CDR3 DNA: TGTGCCAGCAGCTTTGAGCGAGCGGGACTCTACGAGCAGTACTTC; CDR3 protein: CASSFERAGLYEQYF
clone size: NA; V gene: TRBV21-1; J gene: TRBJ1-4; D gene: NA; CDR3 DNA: TGTGCCAGCAGCCACGACAGTACTAGGGACGAAAAACTGTTTTTT; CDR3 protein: CASSHDSTRDEKLFF
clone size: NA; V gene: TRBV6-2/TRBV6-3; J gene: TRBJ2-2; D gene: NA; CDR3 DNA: TGTGCCAGCAGTCATGGCTATACCGGGGAGCTGTTTTTT; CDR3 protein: CASSHGYTGELFF
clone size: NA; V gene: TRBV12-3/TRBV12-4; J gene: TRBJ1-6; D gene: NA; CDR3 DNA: TGTGCCAGCAGTCCCCCGACCAATAATTCACCCCTCCACTTT; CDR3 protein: CASSPPTNNSPLHF
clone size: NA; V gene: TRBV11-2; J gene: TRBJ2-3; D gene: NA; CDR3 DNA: TGTGCCAGCAGCTTAGTGGGCGCCGTAATTGATACGCAGTATTTT; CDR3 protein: CASSLVGAVIDTQYF
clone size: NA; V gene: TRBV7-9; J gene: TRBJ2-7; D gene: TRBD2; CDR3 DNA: TGTGCCAGCAGCCAAAGACGGGGGGTGTCCGACGAGCAGTACTTC; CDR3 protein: CASSQRRGVSDEQYF
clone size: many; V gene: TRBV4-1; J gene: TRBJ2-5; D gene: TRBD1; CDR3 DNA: TGCGCCAGCAGCCGCCCGGACAGGGGAGAGACCCAGTACTTC; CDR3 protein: CASSRPDRGETQYF
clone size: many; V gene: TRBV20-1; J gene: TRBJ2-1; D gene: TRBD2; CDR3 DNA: TGCAGTGCTAGGACTAGCGGGAGGTACTTGGGGAGTGAGCAGTTCTTC; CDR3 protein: CSARTSGRYLGSEQFF
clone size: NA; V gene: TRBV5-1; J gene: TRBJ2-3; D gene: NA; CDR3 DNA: TGCGCCAGCAGTTCCTCCGGTCATAGCACAGATACGCAGTATTTT; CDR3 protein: CASSSSGHSTDTQYF
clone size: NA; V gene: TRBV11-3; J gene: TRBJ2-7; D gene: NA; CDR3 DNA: TGTGCCAGCAGCTTAAATCGGGCCTCCAGCCCCTACGAGCAGTACTTC; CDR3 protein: CASSLNRASSPYEQYF
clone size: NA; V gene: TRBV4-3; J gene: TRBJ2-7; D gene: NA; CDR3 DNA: TGCGCCAGCAGCCAAGATTTCGGCGGTGGGAGCTCCTACGAGCAGTACTTC; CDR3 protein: CASSQDFGGGSSYEQYF
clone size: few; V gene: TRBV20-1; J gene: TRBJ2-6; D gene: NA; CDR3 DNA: TGCAGTGCTACCGCACGGGGGCGGCACTCTGGGGCCAACGTCCTGACTTTC; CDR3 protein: CSATARGRHSGANVLTF
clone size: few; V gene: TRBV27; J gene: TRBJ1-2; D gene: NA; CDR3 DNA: TGTGCCAGCAGTTTTAACGTAAGGGGCTATGGCTACACCTTC; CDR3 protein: CASSFNVRGYGYTF
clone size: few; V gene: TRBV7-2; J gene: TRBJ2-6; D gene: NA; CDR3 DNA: TGTGCCAGCAGCTTCCGGATTTTCTCTGGGGCCAACGTCCTGACTTTC; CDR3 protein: CASSFRIFSGANVLTF
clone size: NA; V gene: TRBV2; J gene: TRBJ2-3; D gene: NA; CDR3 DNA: TGTGCCAGCAGTGCACGCTACACAGATACGCAGTATTTT; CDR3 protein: CASSARYTDTQYF
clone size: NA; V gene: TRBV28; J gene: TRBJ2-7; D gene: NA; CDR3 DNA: TGTGCCAGCAGGCGGCCCAGCTTATCCTACAATGAGCAGTACTTC; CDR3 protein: CASRRPSLSYNEQYF
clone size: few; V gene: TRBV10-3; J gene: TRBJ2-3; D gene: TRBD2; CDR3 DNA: TGTGCCATCAGTGGAGGGGAGGGGCTGAATACGCAGTATTTT; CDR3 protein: CAISGGEGLNTQYF
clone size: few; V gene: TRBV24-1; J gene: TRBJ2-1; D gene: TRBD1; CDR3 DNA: TGTGCCACCAGTGATCCGGGACAGCCCAATGAGCAGTTCTTC; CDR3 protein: CATSDPGQPNEQFF
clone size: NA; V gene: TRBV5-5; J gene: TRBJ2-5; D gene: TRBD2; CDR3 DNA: TGTGCCAGCAGCGTGATTTCGACTAGCGGGGGGAGTGAGACCCAGTACTTC; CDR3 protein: CASSVISTSGGSETQYF
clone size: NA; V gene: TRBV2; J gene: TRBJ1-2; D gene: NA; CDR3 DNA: TGTGCCGGCAGTGATTGGCACTATGGCTACACCTTC; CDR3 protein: CAGSDWHYGYTF
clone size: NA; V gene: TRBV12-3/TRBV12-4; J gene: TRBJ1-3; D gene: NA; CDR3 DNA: TGTGCCAGCAGTTTAAGGGGTCGGGCCACCATATATTTT; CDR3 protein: CASSLRGRATIYF
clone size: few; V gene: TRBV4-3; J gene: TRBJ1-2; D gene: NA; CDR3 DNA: TGCGCCAGCAGCCAAGAGGGGGAGTTTGACTATGGCTACACCTTC; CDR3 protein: CASSQEGEFDYGYTF
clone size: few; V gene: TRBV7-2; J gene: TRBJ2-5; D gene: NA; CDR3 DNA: TGTGCCAGCAGCTTATGGCAACAAGAGACCCAGTACTTC; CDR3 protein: CASSLWQQETQYF
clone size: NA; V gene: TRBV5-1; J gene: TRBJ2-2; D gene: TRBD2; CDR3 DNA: TGCGCCAGCAGCTCGTCGACCGAGGGACTAGCGGCGAACACCGGGGAGCTGTTTTTT; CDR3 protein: CASSSSTEGLAANTGELFF
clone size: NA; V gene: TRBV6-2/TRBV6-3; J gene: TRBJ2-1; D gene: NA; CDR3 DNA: TGTGCCAGCAGCCGGACCCGAACCTCCTACAATGAGCAGTTCTTC; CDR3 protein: CASSRTRTSYNEQFF
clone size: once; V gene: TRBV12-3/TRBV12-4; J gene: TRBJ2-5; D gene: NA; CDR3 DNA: TGTGCCATCAGTTTAGGCAGGACAAAACAAGAGACCCAGTACTTC; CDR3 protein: CAISLGRTKQETQYF
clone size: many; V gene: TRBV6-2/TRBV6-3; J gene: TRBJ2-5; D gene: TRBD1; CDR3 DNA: TGTGCCAGCCGGTGGCCGCCGACAGGGGAAGAGACCCAGTACTTC; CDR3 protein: CASRWPPTGEETQYF
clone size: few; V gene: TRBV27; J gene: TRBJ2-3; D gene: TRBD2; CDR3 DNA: TGTGCCAGCAGTTTTGGGACTAGCGGGAGGGCCAATACAGATACGCAGTATTTT; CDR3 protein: CASSFGTSGRANTDTQYF
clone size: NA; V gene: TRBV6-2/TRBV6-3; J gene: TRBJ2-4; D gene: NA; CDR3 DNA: TGTGCCAGCACCAAGGAACAGGGACTAGCCAAAAACATTCAGTACTTC; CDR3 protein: CASTKEQGLAKNIQYF
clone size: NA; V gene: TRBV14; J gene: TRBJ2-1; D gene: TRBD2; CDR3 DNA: TGTGCCAGCAGCCAACGTAGCGGGAGTTGCAGTACCTACAATGAGCAGTTCTTC; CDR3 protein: CASSQRSGSCSTYNEQFF
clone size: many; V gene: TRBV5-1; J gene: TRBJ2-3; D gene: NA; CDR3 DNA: TGCGCCAGCAGCTTGGGGACAGATACAGATACGCAGTATTTT; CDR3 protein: CASSLGTDTDTQYF
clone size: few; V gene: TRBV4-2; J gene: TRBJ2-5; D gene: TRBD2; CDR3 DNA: TGTGCCAGCAGCCTATCCCCAGCGGGGGGGCGTGGGGAGACCCAGTACTTC; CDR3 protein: CASSLSPAGGRGETQYF
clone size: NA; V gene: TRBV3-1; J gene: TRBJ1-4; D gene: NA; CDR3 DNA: TGTGCCAGCAGCCGCAATATGGGCTCAACTAATGAAAAACTGTTTTTT; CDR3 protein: CASSRNMGSTNEKLFF
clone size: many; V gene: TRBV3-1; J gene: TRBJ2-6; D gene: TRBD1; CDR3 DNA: TGTGCCAGCAGTCCGACAGGGGCCTTCTCTGGGGCCAACGTCCTGACTTTC; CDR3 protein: CASSPTGAFSGANVLTF
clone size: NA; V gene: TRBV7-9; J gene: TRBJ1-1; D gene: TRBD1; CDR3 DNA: TGTGCCAGCAGCTTAGCTTCCGGGACAGGGCCTGAAGCTTTCTTT; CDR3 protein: CASSLASGTGPEAFF
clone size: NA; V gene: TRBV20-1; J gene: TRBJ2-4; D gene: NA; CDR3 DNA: TGCAGTGCTAGAGATCTGGCAGATCGTCACATTCAGTACTTC; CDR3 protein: CSARDLADRHIQYF
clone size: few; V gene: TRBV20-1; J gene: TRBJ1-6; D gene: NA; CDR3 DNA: TGCAGTGCTAGAGCCCATACAGGGACTAATTCACCCCTCCACTTT; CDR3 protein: CSARAHTGTNSPLHF
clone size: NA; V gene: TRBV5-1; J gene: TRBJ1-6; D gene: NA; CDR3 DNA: TGCGCCAGCAGCCGCACAGGGATCCAACCACCCCTCCACTTT; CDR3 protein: CASSRTGIQPPLHF
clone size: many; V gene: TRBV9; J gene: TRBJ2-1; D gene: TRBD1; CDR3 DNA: TGTGCCAGCAGCGTACGACCGGGACAGGGGGCAAATGAGCAGTTCTTC; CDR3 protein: CASSVRPGQGANEQFF
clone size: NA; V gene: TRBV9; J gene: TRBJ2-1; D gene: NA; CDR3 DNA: TGTGCCAGCAGCGTGCTGGTTGGGGGCGGTTCCTACAATGAGCAGTTCTTC; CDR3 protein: CASSVLVGGGSYNEQFF
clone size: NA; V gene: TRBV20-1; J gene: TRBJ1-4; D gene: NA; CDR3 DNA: TGCAGTGCTAGAGATCTTGGAACGGTTAATGAAAAACTGTTTTTT; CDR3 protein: CSARDLGTVNEKLFF
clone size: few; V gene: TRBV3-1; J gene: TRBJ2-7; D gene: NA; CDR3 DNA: TGTGCCAGCAGCCAAGTACAGTCGGGCGAGCAGTACTTC; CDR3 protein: CASSQVQSGEQYF
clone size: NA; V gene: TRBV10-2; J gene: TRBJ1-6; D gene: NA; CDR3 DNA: TGCGCCAGCAGTGAGTCGGGGGCCCCTTACTATAATTCACCCCTCCACTTT; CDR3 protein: CASSESGAPYYNSPLHF